This passage covers 25 T cell receptor beta chains from one sample sequenced in a study of blood T cells in healthy people across ages. With a J-beta primer mix and a sample-barcoded 5' primer, a second PCR ran about 6 to 11 cycles. MiXCR was run by TCRdb on the 5' RACE reads, yielding one entry per CDR3 protein. The profile shows over 750,000 distinct CDR3 sequences, roughly 25% of them singletons. These same data were also listed under a study on T cells of mothers and their children.

The specimen sequenced was blood. All receptors come from a boy aged 10-17 years in good health.

The rearrangement links TRBV21-1 to TRBJ2-5. TRBV21-1 is recorded as a pseudogene. CDR3 length: 13 residues. This chain's CDR3 is CASSKDLGRTQYF. CDR3 DNA sequence: TGTGCCAGCAGCAAAGATCTCGGAAGGACCCAGTACTTC.

The rearrangement joins TRBV28 to TRBJ1-1; the D is unclear. The germline V gene has CDR1 MDHEN and CDR2 SYDVKM. V shed 7 bases and J shed 0 bases, with 12 bases lying between them. The CDR3 loop spans 14 amino acids. This CDR3 is CASTVSPMNTEAFF. In DNA, the CDR3 is TGTGCCAGCACCGTATCCCCCATGAACACTGAAGCTTTCTTT.

This chain uses TRBV6-2 or TRBV6-3 with TRBJ2-5; 11 nucleotides match TRBD2. Germline V gene data show CDR1 as MNHEY and CDR2 as SVGEGT. V lost 8 bases to trimming and J lost 5 bases; unmatched junction nucleotides: 7. The CDR3 has 14 residues. The CDR3 sequence: CASVLAGGHETQYF. For the CDR3, the DNA is TGTGCCAGCGTTCTAGCGGGGGGACATGAGACCCAGTACTTC.

The chain recombines TRBV27 with TRBJ2-5; 11 bases agree with TRBD2. The DNA matches TRBJ2-7 better at its end, which makes the J call doubtful. The CDR3 is made up of 18 amino acids. Germline V gene lookup returns CDR1 MNHEY and CDR2 SMNVEV (reference sequence). Here the CDR3 DNA reads TGTGCCAGCAGTTTACGCGAACCGGGACTAGCGGAGAAGTACGAGCAGTACTTC. Encoded protein: CASSLREPGLAEKYEQYF.

There are a few counts of this clonotype. CDR3 region: CSVEGGYRGRQGQFF. The CDR3 region has the DNA TGCAGCGTTGAAGGGGGGTATCGGGGGCGCCAAGGGCAGTTCTTC. V is TRBV29-1 and J is TRBJ2-1; D assignment may be TRBD1 or TRBD2 (6 bases each). Germline values: CDR1 SQVTM, CDR2 ANQGSEA. The CDR3 runs 15 residues. V shed 1 base and J shed 12 bases, with 22 bases lying between them.

V is TRBV28 and J is TRBJ2-5, with D hard to call. Germline CDR1 reads MDHEN; CDR2 reads SYDVKM. The CDR3 runs to 14 residues. V was cut by 2 bases and J by 4 bases, with 11 bases left in between. The CDR3 region has the DNA TGTGCCAGCAGTTTAACCCGGGCCCGAGAGACCCAGTACTTC. This gives the protein CASSLTRARETQYF.

The chain recombines TRBV5-4 with TRBJ2-1; 8 bases map to TRBD2. The V gene end was trimmed by 0 bases and the J gene end by 8 bases; junction bases not matched to a gene: 4. There are 14 residues in the CDR3. Germline V gives CDR1 SGHNT, CDR2 YYREEE (reference sequence). The CDR3 region has the DNA TGTGCCAGCAGCTTGGCGGGGGGGCCTGATGAGCAGTTCTTC. It translates to CASSLAGGPDEQFF.

This clonotype was observed a few times. The V and J genes are TRBV20-1 and TRBJ1-6; D may be TRBD1 (5 bases). V lost 0 bases, J lost 5 bases, and 11 bases lay in between. CDR3 length: 15 residues. Germline V gene sequence: CDR1 DFQATT, CDR2 SNEGSKA (reference sequence). The CDR3 region is CSAREGRTHNSPLHF. As DNA, the CDR3 is TGCAGTGCTAGAGAGGGACGGACCCATAATTCACCCCTCCACTTT.

The CDR3 region is CASKGTGVYEQYF. CDR3 bases: TGTGCCAGCAAGGGGACAGGAGTTTACGAGCAGTACTTC. The chain employs TRBV28 and TRBJ2-5; 8 nucleotides line up with TRBD1. The better agreement between TRBJ2-7 and the DNA end casts doubt on the J call. Germline values: CDR1 MDHEN, CDR2 SYDVKM. The CDR3 is 13 residues long.

The chain joins TRBV5-1 to TRBJ2-1; no clear D gene. The V gene lost 0 bases and the J gene lost 3 bases, with 13 bases spanning the gap. The germline V gene has CDR1 SGHRS and CDR2 YFSETQ. This CDR3 contains 16 residues. The DNA of the CDR3 is TGCGCCAGCAGCTTGGAAATCAAGTCTTTCTACAATGAGCAGTTCTTC. Translated, it gives CASSLEIKSFYNEQFF.

The chain recombines TRBV6-1 with TRBJ2-3, with 9 bases lining up with TRBD2. The V gene's germline CDR1 is MNHNS and CDR2 SASEGT. Trimming took 4 bases from V and 5 from J; bases not matched to a gene: 7. CDR3 length: 15 amino acids. CDR3 coding DNA: TGTGCCAGCAGTGTGATAGCGGGAGCTGGAGATACGCAGTATTTT. This gives the protein CASSVIAGAGDTQYF.

The chain recombines TRBV7-2 with TRBJ2-3; 8 bases map to TRBD2. The CDR3 contains 14 residues. J gave up 2 bases and V 8 bases, and 6 bases lay outside the gene matches. Germline V gene lookup returns CDR1 SGHTA and CDR2 FQGNSA. The CDR3 DNA sequence: TGTGCCAGCGGCCGGGAGGGGAACACAGATACGCAGTATTTT. This codes for CASGREGNTDTQYF.

The chain carries TRBV7-3 and TRBJ1-2, with unresolved D. CDR1 and CDR2 from the germline V gene are SGHTA and FQGTGA. V gave up 0 bases and J gave up 7 bases, with 9 bases separating them. The CDR3 length is 13 residues. The chain's CDR3 is CASSLTGMGGYTF. Written as DNA, the CDR3 is TGTGCCAGCAGCTTAACAGGGATGGGTGGCTACACCTTC.

This clonotype was seen once. The rearrangement links TRBV10-3 to TRBJ2-5; D possibly uses TRBD1 or TRBD2 (5 bases each). The V end lost 2 bases, the J end lost 4 bases, and 11 bases lay between the germline ends. CDR3 length: 14 residues. Germline V lookup: CDR1 ENHRY, CDR2 SYGVKD. DNA for the CDR3: TGTGCCATCAGTGAGGCCGGGGCGGGAGAGACCCAGTACTTC. It specifies CAISEAGAGETQYF.

Only a few counts were recorded for this clonotype. The chain employs TRBV9 and TRBJ2-1; 7 nucleotides line up with TRBD2. The J call is uncertain, as TRBJ2-7 better fits the DNA end. Per the germline V gene, CDR1 is SGDLS and CDR2 is YYNGEE. This CDR3 region has 14 residues. As DNA, the CDR3 is TGTGCCAGCAGCGTAGCGGGGGGAGATTACGAGCAGTACTTC. Its translation is CASSVAGGDYEQYF.

The DNA of the CDR3 is TGTGCCAGTAGTTCGACTAGCGGGAGGATGAACGAGCAGTACTTC. Translation gives CASSSTSGRMNEQYF. This chain connects TRBV19 to TRBJ2-7, with 13 bases fitting TRBD2. Germline V gene lookup returns CDR1 LNHDA and CDR2 SQIVND (reference sequence). The CDR3 runs 15 residues. Trimming took 5 bases from V and 5 from J; bases not matched to a gene: 6.

This sequence joins TRBV28 and TRBJ2-6; D is unclear. Looked up from germline, CDR1 is MDHEN and CDR2 is SYDVKM. The length of the CDR3 is 15 residues. V dropped 7 bases and J dropped 1 base, with 11 bases sitting between them. Here the CDR3 DNA reads TGTGCCAGCACCTACACCGGTTCTGGGGCCAACGTCCTGACTTTC. Translated, it gives CASTYTGSGANVLTF.

V is TRBV24-1 and J is TRBJ2-1; 13 nucleotides line up with TRBD2. V was pared by 2 bases and J by 4 bases, with 1 base of the junction left unmatched. This CDR3 comprises 16 residues. Germline V gives CDR1 KGHDR, CDR2 SFDVKD. As DNA, the CDR3 is TGTGCCACCAGTGATTCGGGACTAGCGGGATACAATGAGCAGTTCTTC. It translates to CATSDSGLAGYNEQFF.

The chain carries TRBV29-1 and TRBJ2-6, with D unresolved. V lost 4 bases, J lost 0 bases, and 10 bases lay in between. The CDR3 has 15 amino acids. Germline V gene lookup returns CDR1 SQVTM and CDR2 ANQGSEA. CDR3 DNA: TGCAGCGTTGTTGGGGTCAGCTCTGGGGCCAACGTCCTGACTTTC. Its translation: CSVVGVSSGANVLTF.

Written as DNA, the CDR3 is TGTGCCAGCAGCTTACAAGTGGCGGGGGTGGATACGCAGTATTTT. Its protein is CASSLQVAGVDTQYF. J is TRBJ2-3 and V is TRBV7-3, with 7 nucleotides matching TRBD2. This CDR3 has 15 amino acids. Germline CDR1 is SGHTA and CDR2 is FQGTGA. V lost 2 bases and J lost 6; bases outside the gene matches: 8.

This clonotype has only a few counts. The rearrangement joins TRBV13 to TRBJ2-3, with 12 bases that match TRBD2. The CDR3 is made up of 16 amino acids. V was pared by 5 bases and J by 3 bases, with 6 bases of the junction left unmatched. Germline lookup yields CDR1 PRHDT and CDR2 FYEKMQ (reference sequence). The CDR3 DNA sequence: TGTGCCAGCAGCACTCCTAGCGGGGGGGTAACAGATACGCAGTATTTT. Translated, it gives CASSTPSGGVTDTQYF.

V and J are TRBV24-1 and TRBJ2-3; possible D gene TRBD2, 6 bases. The CDR3 runs to 13 residues. Germline V gives CDR1 KGHDR, CDR2 SFDVKD. Trimming shortened V by 7 bases and J by 4 bases, and 11 bases separated the two germline ends. The CDR3 coding sequence is TGTGCCACCAGCCCCGGACTACCAGATACGCAGTATTTT. As protein: CATSPGLPDTQYF.

This chain links TRBV20-1 with TRBJ2-3; unclear D gene. The CDR3 is 12 amino acids. Trimming took 2 bases from V and 4 from J, leaving 7 bases between them. Germline V CDR1 and CDR2: DFQATT, SNEGSKA (reference sequence). The CDR3 DNA reads as TGCAGTGCTAGAAGAAGGGCAGATACGCAGTATTTT. Its protein product is CSARRRADTQYF.

The DNA of the CDR3 is TGCGCCAGCAGCTTGGATACGGGAAGCGGAGATTCACCCCTCCACTTT. This translates into CASSLDTGSGDSPLHF. V usage is TRBV5-1 and J usage is TRBJ1-6, with no clear D. There are 16 residues in the CDR3. Per germline, CDR1 SGHRS and CDR2 YFSETQ. V was shortened by 0 bases and J by 8 bases, with 15 bases between the two germline ends.

On this clonotype itself: A junction boundary mismatches the germline segment, possibly from a read error. This chain joins TRBV12-3 or TRBV12-4 and TRBJ1-1; no reliable D call. The CDR3 has 13 amino acids. CDR3 coding DNA: TGTGCCAGCAGTTTAGGCCAGAACACTGAAGTTTTCTTT. Protein: CASSLGQNTEVFF.